This TCR beta chain originates from a study of T-cell reconstitution after alpha-beta-depleted transplantation in children. General study results and limits: T-cell numbers and diversity, one year after transplant, stemmed largely from T cells that were newly produced.

To note about this clonotype: Its antigen remains unidentified.

The CDR3 has 16 amino acids. Germline V CDR1 and CDR2: SGHDN, FVKESK. Trimming removed 2 bases from V and 2 bases from J, with 16 bases in between. Preparation of the TCRbeta library used unique molecular identifiers. Via MiXCR, TCRdb re-called the PCR reads, giving one row per CDR3 protein. The sample includes some 200,000 distinct CDR3 sequences, around 7% of them seen just once. The V gene is TRBV14, the J gene TRBJ2-7; TRBD1 or TRBD2 may be the D gene (5 bases each). This clonotype originated in a boy between 2 and 10 years old with acute lymphoblastic leukemia, due to receive a stem cell transplant. The sample here was PBMCs, taken before TCRalphabeta/CD19-depleted stem cell transplant. The CDR3 nucleotides are TGTGCCAGCAGCCAATTTTTTAATAGGGGAGCCTACGAGCAGTACTTC. Translation: CASSQFFNRGAYEQYF. Based on the CDR3 plus reference TRBV14 and TRBJ2-7, the full variable domain is EAGVTQFPSHSVIEKGQTVTLRCDPISGHDNLYWYRRVMGKEIKFLLHFVKESKQDESGMPNNRFLAERTGGTYSTLKVQPAELEDSGVYFCASSQFFNRGAYEQYFGPGTRLTVT.